Listed below are T cell receptor beta chains from one sample, sequenced in a study of identical twins. From the 5' RACE reads, TCRdb called clonotypes with MiXCR, one entry per CDR3 protein. Among under 450,000 distinct CDR3 sequences listed, roughly 18% were seen once. Sequencing was done on a sample of naive T cells sorted from blood. These receptors were collected from a middle-aged man in good health. The CDR3 runs from the conserved cysteine through the conserved F or W. Fields, in order: D gene, J gene, clone size, V gene, CDR3 length, CDR3 protein, CDR3 DNA. A D gene is named only where the DNA matches it firmly. Size is omitted from some rows. Given values are once, few, many or a class for expanded clones.

>-|TRBJ1-1|-|TRBV27|16
CASSSLLGGLNTEAFF
TGTGCCAGCAGTTCTCTCCTTGGGGGACTGAACACTGAAGCTTTCTTT
>-|TRBJ2-1|many|TRBV7-2|16
CASSFLDASSYNEQFF
TGTGCCAGCAGCTTCCTGGATGCCAGCTCCTACAATGAGCAGTTCTTC
>TRBD2|TRBJ2-1|many|TRBV5-1|15
CASRPLAGNYNEQFF
TGCGCCAGCAGGCCACTAGCGGGAAACTACAATGAGCAGTTCTTC
>-|TRBJ2-3|-|TRBV7-9|16
CASSTIPAHLTDTQYF
TGTGCCAGCAGCACGATCCCAGCGCACCTCACAGATACGCAGTATTTT
>-|TRBJ2-7|-|TRBV7-2|17
CASSSPVAGAKTYEQYF
TGTGCCAGCAGCTCCCCCGTGGCAGGGGCCAAAACTTACGAGCAGTACTTC
>-|TRBJ2-1|-|TRBV5-1|14
CASSPVGVLNEQFF
TGCGCCAGCAGCCCGGTGGGCGTCCTCAATGAGCAGTTCTTC
>-|TRBJ2-1|many|TRBV6-2/TRBV6-3|15
CASSFPRSRGNEQFF
TGTGCCAGCAGTTTCCCGCGAAGTAGGGGAAATGAGCAGTTCTTC
>-|TRBJ2-4|-|TRBV3-1|16
CASSQVGGGARNIQYF
TGTGCCAGCAGCCAAGTTGGAGGGGGGGCCAGGAACATTCAGTACTTC
>TRBD1|TRBJ2-3|few|TRBV9|17
CASSVARTGLRTDTQYF
TGTGCCAGCAGCGTCGCAAGGACAGGCCTTAGAACAGATACGCAGTATTTT
>-|TRBJ1-4|-|TRBV7-9|15
CASSLERATNEKLFF
TGTGCCAGCAGCTTAGAACGGGCAACTAATGAAAAACTGTTTTTT
>-|TRBJ2-7|many|TRBV5-1|14
CASSLVGVYYEQYF
TGCGCCAGCAGCTTGGTGGGGGTTTACTACGAGCAGTACTTC
>TRBD2|TRBJ2-1|-|TRBV6-7|19
CASSYSFSGGPCSYNEQFF
TGTGCCAGCAGTTACTCGTTTAGCGGGGGGCCTTGCTCCTACAATGAGCAGTTCTTC
>-|TRBJ2-7|-|TRBV6-1|14
CASSPEPSSYEQYF
TGTGCCAGCAGCCCTGAGCCAAGCTCCTACGAGCAGTACTTC
>-|TRBJ2-3|-|TRBV3-1|17
CASSLSGARRPTDTQYF
TGTGCCAGCAGCTTGAGCGGAGCTAGACGTCCCACAGATACGCAGTATTTT
>-|TRBJ2-1|-|TRBV27|15
CASRVGVGLYNEQFF
TGTGCCAGCAGGGTCGGGGTGGGGCTCTACAATGAGCAGTTCTTC
>-|TRBJ1-6|few|TRBV7-2|14
CASSPGGGPSPLHF
TGTGCCAGCAGCCCCGGTGGAGGGCCCTCACCCCTCCACTTT
>-|TRBJ2-7|few|TRBV21-1|13
CASSQRVLYEQYF
TGTGCCAGCAGCCAACGAGTCCTATACGAGCAGTACTTC
>TRBD2|TRBJ2-7|-|TRBV25-1|16
CASSDRRTSGSYEQYF
TGTGCCAGCAGTGATAGGCGGACTAGCGGGAGCTACGAGCAGTACTTC
>-|TRBJ1-4|-|TRBV4-3|14
CASSQVDSNEKLFF
TGCGCCAGCAGCCAAGTAGATTCTAATGAAAAACTGTTTTTT
>-|TRBJ2-7|-|TRBV20-1|15
CSARETRTGFYEQYF
TGCAGTGCTAGAGAGACGCGAACAGGATTCTACGAGCAGTACTTC
>-|TRBJ2-3|few|TRBV7-2|15
CASSLAGVSGDTQYF
TGTGCCAGCAGCTTAGCGGGAGTGAGTGGAGATACGCAGTATTTT
>TRBD1|TRBJ2-1|few|TRBV4-1|13
CASSQGQGWEQFF
TGCGCCAGCAGCCAAGGACAGGGTTGGGAGCAGTTCTTC
>-|TRBJ1-2|-|TRBV11-1|19
CASSLEYLIRTSQNYGYTF
TGTGCCAGCAGCTTAGAGTACCTGATCCGAACTTCCCAGAACTATGGCTACACCTTC
>TRBD1|TRBJ2-3|few|TRBV7-8|16
CASRYGQGVSTDTQYF
TGTGCCAGCAGATACGGACAGGGGGTGTCGACAGATACGCAGTATTTT
>-|TRBJ2-3|few|TRBV3-1|14
CASSQVSAEDTQYF
TGTGCCAGCAGCCAAGTGTCAGCTGAAGATACGCAGTATTTT
>TRBD1|TRBJ2-1|many|TRBV7-2|14
CASSRRQGTTEQFF
TGTGCCAGCAGCCGTAGACAGGGTACTACTGAGCAGTTCTTC
>-|TRBJ1-4|once|TRBV11-2|15
CASSLGPLEVEKLFF
TGTGCCAGCAGCTTAGGTCCATTGGAAGTTGAAAAACTGTTTTTT
>TRBD1|TRBJ2-1|-|TRBV6-5|15
CASSYSGTGYNEQFF
TGTGCCAGCAGTTACTCCGGGACAGGGTACAATGAGCAGTTCTTC
>-|TRBJ2-1|once|TRBV25-1|11
CASSTRVKQFF
TGTGCCAGCAGTACCAGGGTTAAGCAGTTCTTC
>TRBD1|TRBJ2-5|-|TRBV24-1|17
CATSDAPTDRVKETQYF
TGTGCCACCAGTGATGCCCCCACCGACAGGGTCAAAGAGACCCAGTACTTC
>-|TRBJ2-2|few|TRBV10-3|13
CAISGTGTGELFF
TGTGCCATCAGTGGGACGGGCACCGGGGAGCTGTTTTTT
>TRBD1|TRBJ2-1|few|TRBV5-4|15
CASSLVGGPQNEQFF
TGTGCCAGCAGCTTAGTAGGGGGCCCACAAAATGAGCAGTTCTTC
>TRBD2|TRBJ2-1|-|TRBV5-5|16
CASSWSGTSGYNEQFF
TGTGCCAGCAGCTGGAGCGGGACTAGCGGTTACAATGAGCAGTTCTTC
>TRBD2|TRBJ2-1|-|TRBV28|15
CASIVREGLNNEQIF
TGTGCCAGCATCGTCCGGGAGGGCCTCAACAATGAGCAGATCTTC
>-|TRBJ2-3|-|TRBV14|15
CASSQDMRGTDTQYF
TGTGCCAGCAGCCAAGATATGAGAGGGACAGATACGCAGTATTTT
>-|TRBJ2-7|-|TRBV29-1|13
CSVVSAAGLEQYF
TGCAGCGTTGTGTCTGCGGCGGGACTCGAGCAGTACTTC
>-|TRBJ2-2|many|TRBV12-3/TRBV12-4|16
CASSLRKTTNTGELFF
TGTGCCAGCAGTTTACGGAAGACCACGAACACCGGGGAGCTGTTTTTT
>TRBD2|TRBJ2-1|-|TRBV24-1|15
CATSAAGGSYNEQFF
TGTGCCACCAGTGCGGCGGGAGGTTCCTACAATGAGCAGTTCTTC
>TRBD2|TRBJ2-1|-|TRBV12-3/TRBV12-4|16
CASSLALGTSRNEQFF
TGTGCCAGCAGTTTAGCGCTTGGGACTAGCAGGAATGAGCAGTTCTTC
>-|TRBJ1-4|few|TRBV12-3/TRBV12-4|15
CASSQDGTTNEKLFF
TGTGCCAGCAGTCAGGACGGCACAACTAATGAAAAACTGTTTTTT
>TRBD2|TRBJ2-2|-|TRBV7-2|16
CASSYLSGEVTGELFF
TGTGCCAGCAGCTACTTGAGCGGGGAGGTCACCGGGGAGCTGTTTTTT
>-|TRBJ1-1|-|TRBV12-3/TRBV12-4|12
CASSRGTDEAFF
TGTGCCAGCAGCAGGGGAACAGATGAAGCTTTCTTT
>TRBD2|TRBJ2-3|-|TRBV6-5|17
CPSSYAWAGGGTDTQYF
TGTCCCAGCAGTTACGCCTGGGCGGGAGGAGGCACAGATACGCAGTATTTT
>-|TRBJ2-3|many|TRBV9|15
CASSPGPRFTDTQYF
TGTGCCAGCAGCCCCGGACCCCGATTCACAGATACGCAGTATTTT
>TRBD2|TRBJ2-1|few|TRBV19|14
CASRPGLATNEQFF
TGTGCCAGTAGGCCGGGACTAGCAACCAATGAGCAGTTCTTC
>TRBD1|TRBJ1-5|few|TRBV3-1|15
CASSQGTGGGQPQHF
TGTGCCAGCAGCCAAGGGACAGGGGGCGGGCAGCCCCAGCATTTT
>TRBD2|TRBJ2-7|-|TRBV6-5|17
CASSSGLAGRNYYEQYF
TGTGCCAGCAGTTCGGGACTAGCGGGGCGAAATTATTACGAGCAGTACTTC
>-|TRBJ1-1|many|TRBV29-1|12
CSARNTFPEAFF
TGCAGCGCAAGGAACACTTTCCCTGAAGCTTTCTTT
>TRBD1|TRBJ2-7|-|TRBV7-9|16
CASSLGGTVSSYEQYF
TGTGCCAGCAGCTTAGGTGGGACAGTAAGCTCCTACGAGCAGTACTTC
>-|TRBJ2-1|-|TRBV7-8|14
CASSPPIPLNPQFF
TGTGCCAGCAGCCCACCCATACCTTTGAACCCGCAGTTCTTC
>TRBD1|TRBJ1-2|many|TRBV29-1|13
CSVDRGNNYGYTF
TGCAGCGTGGACAGGGGAAATAACTATGGCTACACCTTC
>TRBD2|TRBJ2-5|many|TRBV3-1|17
CASSRLSTSGNKETQYF
TGTGCCAGCAGCCGATTATCGACTAGCGGGAACAAAGAGACCCAGTACTTC
>-|TRBJ2-3|-|TRBV20-1|16
CSAARAPASSTDTQYF
TGCAGTGCTGCTAGGGCCCCGGCCAGCAGCACAGATACGCAGTATTTT
>-|TRBJ2-7|many|TRBV6-2/TRBV6-3|15
CASTRSRESSYEQYF
TGTGCCAGCACGCGGTCCAGGGAAAGCTCCTACGAGCAGTACTTC
>TRBD2|TRBJ2-1|once|TRBV6-1|15
CASSESLAGVGEQFF
TGTGCCAGCAGTGAAAGCCTAGCGGGAGTGGGTGAGCAGTTCTTC
>TRBD1|TRBJ1-6|few|TRBV12-3/TRBV12-4|14
CASTLGQANSPLHF
TGTGCCAGCACCTTGGGACAGGCTAATTCACCCCTCCACTTT
>-|TRBJ2-1|-|TRBV29-1|13
CSVEAGGGGEQFF
TGCAGCGTTGAGGCAGGGGGGGGAGGTGAGCAGTTCTTC
>-|TRBJ2-1|-|TRBV20-1|14
CSAREVGGGNEQFF
TGCAGTGCTAGAGAGGTGGGAGGGGGGAATGAGCAGTTCTTC
>TRBD2|TRBJ2-1|few|TRBV5-1|16
CASSLADLAGGNEQFF
TGCGCCAGCAGCTTGGCCGACCTAGCGGGAGGGAATGAGCAGTTCTTC